The clone carrying this T cell receptor beta chain has more than one count but fewer than ten. As yet, its antigen is unknown. It was with a sample-barcoded 5' primer and a J-beta primer mix that a second PCR of roughly 7 to 12 cycles was run. TCRdb reprocessed the 5' RACE reads with MiXCR, giving one entry per CDR3 protein. Found here are over 1,200,000 distinct CDR3 sequences, around 55% of them singletons; the top ten hold 5.5% to 8%. Germline-derived CDR1 and CDR2 are MNHEY and SVGEGT. The CDR3 sequence is 13 residues long. Trimming shortened V by 5 bases and J by 3 bases, and 11 bases separated the two germline ends. The data were taken from a study of blood T cells in healthy people across ages. Study-level points and caveats: The authors considered diversity estimates from one million T cells to be underestimates. Observed TCR beta diversity per million T cells went down as age went up. This fall followed a roughly linear course with age.

Sequenced: blood. The chain uses TRBV6-2 or TRBV6-3 and TRBJ2-7; D gene unclear. The clonotype comes from a man aged 18 to 29 in good health. CDR3 DNA sequence: TGTGCCAGCAGTGACTTCGGCGGCTACGAGCAGTACTTC. It yields the protein CASSDFGGYEQYF.